This T cell receptor beta chain was documented in a study of T cell responses to AZD1222 COVID-19 vaccine. CDR1 is MNHNS and CDR2 is SASEGT in the germline V gene. This CDR3 region has 19 residues. V was pared by 2 bases and J by 4 bases, with 21 bases between. About this clone: Antigen: not known.

Only in-frame clones appear in the TCRdb table, and some are missing; sequencing was by immunoSEQ multiplex PCR. Among approximately 30,000 clones listed, over 80% were seen once. Study-wide findings and caveats: A reported finding is that nearly half of spike-specific TCRs target unmutated variant regions.

Sequenced material: peripheral blood, taken 28 days after the second AZD1222 dose. The V and J genes are TRBV6-1 and TRBJ2-6; D possibly uses TRBD1 or TRBD2 (5 bases each). The receptor was derived from an adult who received the AZD1222 COVID-19 vaccine. This CDR3 reads CASSEQLAGSSFGANVLTF. The DNA for the CDR3 is TGTGCCAGCAGTGAACAGCTTGCAGGGAGTTCCTTCGGGGCCAACGTCCTGACTTTC.